This TCR beta chain was observed in a study of CXCR3-negative and CXCR3-positive naive CD8 T cells (dated 2019 in TCRdb). Background on the whole study: In total, roughly 140 million TRB reads were obtained, which works out to roughly 1.5 +/- 0.3 million reads per library. For the TRBV-TRBJ cluster analysis, the naive subsets came from about five donors, while the memory cells came from 3 donors. Data from fewer than 12 donors, pooled across two independent experiments, went into the diversity and physicochemical repertoire analyses.

Broad study findings and their caveats: Both naive subsets had comparably high repertoire diversity, while memory CD8+ T cells had much lower repertoire diversity. TRB CDR3s from CXCR3-positive naive cells showed higher hydrophobicity (lower Kidera factor 4), lower energy, and higher strength and volume indices than CXCR3-negative naive cells. Because surface CD5, which is linked to self-reactivity in mice, was comparable between the naive subsets, TCR interaction strength was also inferred from TRB CDR3 physicochemical properties. Similar TRBV-TRBJ usage was shown by naive CXCR3-negative and CXCR3-positive cells from the same donor, whereas distinct patterns were shown by memory cells. Because CXCR3 expression was partially decreased after cryopreservation, freshly isolated PBMCs were used for most assays.

The CDR3 runs 14 residues from the cysteine to the phenylalanine. DNA for this receptor is not on file. The germline V gene yields LGHNA for CDR1 and YSLEER for CDR2. Notes on this clonotype: Its antigen specificity is not known.

Each CD8+ T cell subset was flow-sorted in triplicate, and around 300,000 cells per subset were placed directly into RLT lysis buffer. Naive CD8+ T cells were defined stringently as CD45RO-CCR7+CD27+CD95- to exclude memory contaminants. Using standard density gradient centrifugation, peripheral blood mononuclear cells were isolated from buffy coats. Naive CXCR3-negative and CXCR3-positive CD8+ T cells were flow-sorted on a FACSAria III. Total RNA was extracted from sorted cells using an RNeasy Mini Kit. Data came from a NextSeq 550. The Human TCR Profiling Kit (MiLaboratory) was used to make UMI-labeled 5' RACE TRB cDNA libraries. The full amount of extracted RNA was used for cDNA synthesis, and the full amount of resulting cDNA was used for PCR amplification. The libraries were made side by side, with each library going through the same number of PCR cycles. For the original study's pipeline: With a minimum of two reads required per UMI, MIGEC and MiXCR pulled out about 57,000 +/- 9,900 unique UMI-labeled TRB cDNA molecules from each library. Each library averaged 40,000 +/- 10,000 functional in-frame TRB CDR3 nucleotide clonotypes without stop codons. Diversity metrics, including normalized Shannon-Wiener and Chao1, were computed in VDJtools after downsampling to 5000 UMI-labeled TRB molecules per sample. VDJtools was used to calculate clonotype-size-weighted physicochemical properties of the central five CDR3 residues, namely interaction energy, strength, volume and Kidera factor 4. Each CDR3 protein sequence appears as one entry after TCRdb reprocessed the reads, and no DNA is included. The V and J calls follow TCRdb's processing rather than the paper's. This sample's records show 60,000 to 65,000 distinct CDR3 sequences. 4.8% of the sample rests with the top ten.

Source material: naive CXCR3+ CD8+ T cells from blood. In the paper's terms, the cell subset or site label means: CD45RO-CCR7+CD27+CD95- naive CD8+ T cells expressing CXCR3 (TNR3+). The origin of this receptor is a human donor in good health. Some clones in this sample may be carry-over from other donors' samples. The rearrangement combines TRBV4-3 with TRBJ2-7. The CDR3 has the sequence CASSQDSVGYEQYF.